This T cell receptor beta chain came from a study of Graves' ophthalmopathy and Graves' hyperthyroidism. PBMCs were obtained from 8 to 10 ml of fresh peripheral blood. V was shortened by 0 bases and J by 0 bases, with 3 bases between the two germline ends. CDR1 and CDR2 (germline): LNHNV, YYDKDF (reference sequence). The CDR3 runs 14 residues. Broader study findings: Between ophthalmopathy and stable hyperthyroidism, a 13-signature model drew a separation with just over 85% sensitivity and roughly 80% specificity.

Remarks on this clonotype: What it binds is unknown.

RNA transcripts were the template, and TCR beta CDR3 regions were amplified from them. A first-round RT-PCR used HTBI primers, followed by a second-round multiplex PCR. In TCRdb, the multiplex PCR reads were re-called with MiXCR into one record per CDR3 protein. Among roughly 230,000 distinct CDR3 sequences listed, roughly 21% were seen once. The V gene is TRBV15, the J gene TRBJ1-5, with D hard to call. Sequences were obtained from peripheral blood. This receptor was taken from a woman in her forties or fifties with Graves' ophthalmopathy. The CDR3 region has the DNA TGTGCCACCAGCAGAGATCGTAGCAATCAGCCCCAGCATTTT. Translated, it gives CATSRDRSNQPQHF.